These T cell receptor beta chains were read from a single sample in a study of cytomegalovirus exposure and HLA in healthy donors. Here immunoSEQ multiplex PCR was the method, and the copy in TCRdb shows in-frame clones only, minus some. The table shows over 130,000 clones, with about four fifths occurring only once. The sample consisted of PBMCs. The origin of the receptors is a man aged 50 or older in good health and CMV-seropositive. Each CDR3 is given with its conserved first and last residue.

J,V,CDR3
TRBJ2-2,TRBV19,CASSDEARLNTGELFF
TRBJ1-2,TRBV29-1,CSVAGTSYGYTF
TRBJ1-1,TRBV7-9,CASSLDMGWQVEAEAFF
TRBJ1-2,TRBV14,CASSQISRSRIDGYTF
TRBJ2-2,TRBV28,CASSWGQGGLGTGELFF
TRBJ2-5,TRBV28,CASNYYRGTQYF
TRBJ2-1,TRBV4-1,CASSQENSAGGFF
TRBJ1-2,TRBV6-5,CASSYTSGAGEWGYTF
TRBJ2-5,TRBV5-1,CASRRTGAVAETQYF
TRBJ1-2,TRBV28,CASSFIGGGYTF
TRBJ1-2,TRBV5-6,CASSLSGGYGYTF
TRBJ2-1,TRBV5-4,CASSGAGVGEQFF
TRBJ2-5,TRBV7-8,CASSYKILGLAGTEETQYF
TRBJ1-1,TRBV6-1,CASSLTVTGTEAFF
TRBJ2-2,TRBV23-1,CASTLAGEMAGELFF
TRBJ2-7,TRBV2,CASSERASGRREQYF
TRBJ2-3,TRBV18,CASSPDYSRDTQYF
TRBJ2-7,TRBV5-4,CASSQGGREASYEQYF
TRBJ2-1,TRBV11-3,CASSSSGRGNMEQFF
TRBJ1-4,TRBV10-3,CAISGGTVATNEKLFF
TRBJ2-7,TRBV5-1,CASSLMGQGAGEQYF
TRBJ2-7,TRBV12-5,CASGLQTGRPYEQYF
TRBJ2-7,TRBV11-2,CASSFYRGSLEQYF
TRBJ2-3,TRBV7-9,CASSLALAGVVTQYF
TRBJ2-1,TRBV5-1,CASSLEDSSYNEQFF
TRBJ2-3,TRBV29-1,CSVEPSGSTDTQYF
TRBJ2-1,TRBV2,CASIRTRGSNEQFF
TRBJ1-2,TRBV9,CASSTRDSANYGYTF
TRBJ2-7,TRBV27,CASSPTPGQSYEQYF
TRBJ2-7,TRBV28,CASSLSGRGVYEQYF
TRBJ2-3,TRBV7-9,CASSLGPGTGRGTDTQYF
TRBJ1-2,TRBV28,CASSFNTYGYTF
TRBJ2-7,TRBV5-4,CASSLSADRGYEQYF
TRBJ2-1,TRBV7-3,CASSLTSGSIYEQFF
TRBJ2-3,TRBV11-2,CASSKTRFSTDTQYF
TRBJ1-3,TRBV6-6,CASSYGQGAAGNTIYF
TRBJ2-3,TRBV6-1,CASSEVLSGGDTQYF
TRBJ1-3,TRBV28,CASSLLRVSGNTIYF
TRBJ2-3,TRBV28,CASSLGPRDRGFTQYF
TRBJ2-1,TRBV7-9,CSSSPRVVSSGIYNEQFF
TRBJ2-1,TRBV5-1,CASFGKASGSRLDDEQFF
TRBJ2-2,TRBV28,CASTETSTGELFF
TRBJ1-4,TRBV6-5,CASSWDRKNEKLFF
TRBJ2-7,TRBV4-1,CASSQDRERELDYEQYF
TRBJ2-7,TRBV7-3,CASSHGQTYEQYF